The rows below give T cell receptor beta chains drawn from one sample of a study of shared clonotypes between healthy human individuals. Assay: immunoSEQ multiplex PCR; the TCRdb copy retains only in-frame clones and omits some. This sample has about 700,000 clones; approximately 79% occur once, and the top ten carry less than 2%. What was sequenced was memory CD4+ T cells sorted from blood. The receptor set was obtained from a woman in her 30s in good health. Both conserved end residues are part of each CDR3. The D gene is left open where the match is weak. Expanded clones are given a class, and other clones once, few, many or no size at all.

d_call	v_call	j_call	clone_size	cdr3_nt	cdr3_aa
NA	TRBV29-1	TRBJ2-7	NA	TGCAGCGTTGCGAAGGGGAGCTCCTACGAGCAGTACTTC	CSVAKGSSYEQYF
TRBD2	TRBV28	TRBJ2-7	NA	TGTGCCAGCAGTTTGGTTGGTAGCGGGAGGGCGTACGAGCAGTACTTC	CASSLVGSGRAYEQYF
NA	TRBV2	TRBJ1-2	few	TGTGCCAGCAGTGAAGGTGCCTCAACGGATGGCTACACCTTC	CASSEGASTDGYTF
TRBD2	TRBV6-5	TRBJ2-2	NA	TGTGCCAGCAGGGGACTAGCGGGAGTGTCCGGGGAGCTGTTTTTT	CASRGLAGVSGELFF
NA	TRBV7-2	TRBJ2-3	NA	TGTGCCAGCAGCTTGAGGAGTCCGGGGGTGGTCACAGATACGCAGTATTTT	CASSLRSPGVVTDTQYF
TRBD1	TRBV7-6	TRBJ2-2	NA	TGTGCCAGCAGCTTAGCGACGGGACAGGGAAGTATGGCCGGGGAGCTGTTTTTT	CASSLATGQGSMAGELFF
NA	TRBV5-1	TRBJ2-1	many	TGCGCCAGCAGCTTAGACTCACACTCCTACAATGAGCAGTTCTTC	CASSLDSHSYNEQFF
TRBD1	TRBV2	TRBJ2-2	NA	TGTGCCACCAAGGGACAGGGAATCGCCGGGGAGCTGTTTTTT	CATKGQGIAGELFF
TRBD2	TRBV7-9	TRBJ2-2	NA	TGTGCCAGCAGTAGCGGGAGTTTTAACACCGGGGAGCTGTTTTTT	CASSSGSFNTGELFF
NA	TRBV5-5	TRBJ1-5	NA	TGTGCCAGCAGCTTGGCGGCAGTTGATCAGCCCCAGCATTTT	CASSLAAVDQPQHF
TRBD1	TRBV30	TRBJ2-5	few	TGTGCCTGGAGTGTAACCGGGACAGGCAGTGAGACCCAGTACTTC	CAWSVTGTGSETQYF
TRBD1	TRBV5-1	TRBJ2-4	NA	TGCGCCAGCAGCCCCGGACAGGGGAACATTCAGTACTTC	CASSPGQGNIQYF
NA	TRBV7-9	TRBJ1-1	NA	TGTGCCACCCAGCGGGGCATCTCAGGCGAGAACACTGAAGCTTTCTTT	CATQRGISGENTEAFF
NA	TRBV27	TRBJ2-1	NA	TGTGCCAGCAGTCGCTACGGAGTCTCCTACAATGAGCAGTTCTTC	CASSRYGVSYNEQFF
NA	TRBV10-2	TRBJ2-7	few	TGCGCCAGCAGCCGGGACACCTCCTACGAGCAGTACTTC	CASSRDTSYEQYF
TRBD2	TRBV7-8	TRBJ2-3	NA	TGTGCCAGCAGCTTATGGCGGGGCGGGGGACTAGCGGGATCGTACACAGATACGCAGTATTTT	CASSLWRGGGLAGSYTDTQYF
NA	TRBV5-6	TRBJ2-7	NA	TGTGCCAGCAGCCTGAGGGGGGGTGATTGGAGGGGCGAGCAGTACTTC	CASSLRGGDWRGEQYF
NA	TRBV7-9	TRBJ1-1	NA	TGTGCCAGCAGCTTAGGAGGACCGGGACGGACGACTGAAGCTTTCTTT	CASSLGGPGRTTEAFF
TRBD2	TRBV10-1	TRBJ2-7	NA	TGCGCCAGCAGTGGTCGGGGGGATAGGCAGTACTTC	CASSGRGDRQYF
TRBD1	TRBV4-2	TRBJ2-7	few	TGTGCCAGCAGCTCCACCGGGACAGGCCACTACGAGCAGTACTTC	CASSSTGTGHYEQYF
NA	TRBV15	TRBJ2-5	NA	TGTGCCACCACTCAGGGGAGAGAAGAGACCCAGTACTTC	CATTQGREETQYF
NA	TRBV4-1	TRBJ1-4	NA	TGCGCCAGCAGCCAAGATATAGGGGGGGCCGAAAAAGGGAAACTGTTTTTT	CASSQDIGGAEKGKLFF
NA	TRBV6-5	TRBJ2-7	NA	TGTGCCAGTTTTAGCCAGGGCCGGGAGCAGTACTTC	CASFSQGREQYF
NA	TRBV28	TRBJ2-7	NA	TGTGCCAGCAGTTTGGGTTTGGCTGAGGCCTACGAGCAGTACTTC	CASSLGLAEAYEQYF
NA	TRBV4-1	TRBJ1-2	NA	TGCGCCAGCAGCACTATGAGCCGGGACACCTCCTATGGCTACACCTTC	CASSTMSRDTSYGYTF
NA	TRBV21-1	TRBJ1-4	NA	TGTGCCAGCAGCAAGGACGACCAAGTTACAACTAATGAAAAACTGTTTTTT	CASSKDDQVTTNEKLFF
NA	TRBV19	TRBJ1-1	NA	TGTGCCAGTAGTACGTGGATCAGGGGAAACACTGAAGCTTTCTTT	CASSTWIRGNTEAFF
TRBD2	TRBV25-1	TRBJ2-1	NA	TGTGCCAGCACCACCTCGCTAGCGGGAAGCTACAATGAGCAGTTCTTC	CASTTSLAGSYNEQFF
TRBD2	TRBV7-2	TRBJ2-5	few	TGTGCCAGCAGCTTAGAGCTAGCGGGAGGTCTGTACCAAGAGACCCAGTACTTC	CASSLELAGGLYQETQYF
NA	TRBV7-3	TRBJ1-1	NA	TGTGCCAGCAGCCCCTTTGCGAGGACTGAAGCTTTCTTT	CASSPFARTEAFF
NA	TRBV14	TRBJ2-3	NA	TGTGCCAGCAGGGGGTACGCAGATACGCAGTATTTT	CASRGYADTQYF
NA	TRBV18	TRBJ1-3	NA	TGTGCCAGCTCACCCGCCGGGACCGACGCTGGAAACACCATATATTTT	CASSPAGTDAGNTIYF
NA	TRBV5-1	TRBJ2-1	NA	TGCGCCAGCAGCTTGGAGGGGGGAAGAGACAATGAGCAGTTCTTC	CASSLEGGRDNEQFF
TRBD2	TRBV5-1	TRBJ2-2	NA	TGCGCCAGCAGCACCCCACTAGCGGGAGGGTCCGGGGAGCTGTTTTTT	CASSTPLAGGSGELFF
TRBD2	TRBV29-1	TRBJ2-1	NA	TGCAGCGTCCGAACTCTCACCGAGCGGGAGGGGTCCTACAATGAGCAGTTCTTC	CSVRTLTEREGSYNEQFF
NA	TRBV6-6	TRBJ2-1	few	TGTGCCAGCAGTCCTAGCTGGAGCTCCTACAATGAGCAGTTCTTC	CASSPSWSSYNEQFF
NA	TRBV6-6	TRBJ2-2	few	TGTGCCAGCAGTAGTGGACACGCGAACACCGGGGAGCTGTTTTTT	CASSSGHANTGELFF
TRBD2	TRBV7-6	TRBJ2-7	NA	TGTGCCAGCAGCCCCGGGCTAGCGGCCTCCTACGAGCAGTACTTC	CASSPGLAASYEQYF
TRBD1	TRBV7-8	TRBJ2-7	NA	TGTGCCAGCAGCTTAGCCAGACAGGGACGCTACGAGCAGTACTTC	CASSLARQGRYEQYF
NA	TRBV7-3	TRBJ1-5	once	TGTGCCAGCAGCTTAGCCGCTTATCAGCCCCAGCATTTT	CASSLAAYQPQHF
NA	TRBV27	TRBJ1-4	NA	TGTGCCAGCAGTTTCAGTAGACGCGGTGAAAAACTGTTTTTT	CASSFSRRGEKLFF
NA	TRBV20-1	TRBJ1-2	NA	TGCAGTGTAAGCAGGGTCTATGGCTACACCTTC	CSVSRVYGYTF
TRBD2	TRBV9	TRBJ2-1	few	TGTGCCAGCAGCCCAGCAAAAGCGGGGTCCTACAATGAGCAGTTCTTC	CASSPAKAGSYNEQFF
NA	TRBV18	TRBJ1-3	once	TGTGCCAGCTCACCACCGGCGGGCACCTTCTCTGGAAACACCATATATTTT	CASSPPAGTFSGNTIYF
TRBD2	TRBV4-2	TRBJ2-1	NA	TGTGCCAGCAGCCAAGAGTACCCCCCTAGCGGGAGGTACAACAATGAGCAGTTCTTC	CASSQEYPPSGRYNNEQFF
TRBD2	TRBV5-1	TRBJ2-3	NA	TGCGCCAGCAGCTTGCTAGCGGGAGGCGTTGCGGATACGCAGTATTTT	CASSLLAGGVADTQYF
TRBD2	TRBV10-3	TRBJ2-1	once	TGTGCCATCAGGGTAGCGGGAGTGGCTGAGCAGTTCTTC	CAIRVAGVAEQFF
NA	TRBV2	TRBJ2-7	many	TGTGCCAGCATTCCGCAGAGCTACGAGCAGTACTTC	CASIPQSYEQYF
TRBD1	TRBV19	TRBJ2-1	once	TGTGCCAGTAGCCCTGACAGGGGCTCCTACAATGAGCAGTTCTTC	CASSPDRGSYNEQFF
TRBD1	TRBV27	TRBJ1-2	NA	TGTGCCAGCAGGAACCAGGGGGGAATAAGGAATGGCTACACCTTC	CASRNQGGIRNGYTF